The T cell receptor (beta chain) described here comes from a study of blood T cells in healthy people across ages. Study-wide results and caveats: With age, beta diversity per million T cells declined roughly linearly, significantly by over 35. The long-lived group displayed more naive CD4+ cells, plus higher diversity, than the aged donors did.

The donors, aged 6 to 90, were healthy Caucasians from Russia. Each donor's blood draw was ten milliliters of peripheral blood. A remark on this clonotype: The target antigen is unknown. A much larger clone lies one base from this, so it may be a read error.

This CDR3 has 15 residues. Germline loops: CDR1 MNHEY, CDR2 SVGEGT. A sample-barcoded 5' primer and a J-beta primer mix were used in a second PCR of roughly 7 to 11 cycles. TCRdb recomputed calls from the 5' RACE reads with MiXCR, one row per CDR3 protein. Of 700,000 or so distinct CDR3 sequences in the sample, around 38% were seen once. This TCR came from an elderly man in good health. This chain uses TRBV6-2 or TRBV6-3 with TRBJ1-1; D gene unclear. The sample taken for sequencing was blood. The CDR3 reads CASTTRAGLNTGAFF. CDR3 bases: TGTGCCAGCACGACTCGGGCAGGCCTGAACACTGGAGCTTTCTTT.